This is a list of T cell receptor beta chains from one sample in a study of CD8 T cells in Susac syndrome. TCRdb used MiXCR to reprocess the immunoSEQ multiplex PCR reads, holding one entry per CDR3 protein. The data contain approximately 180,000 distinct CDR3 sequences, about 91% of them singletons. The sequencing input was CD4+ T cells from PBMCs. The receptor source for this set is a human donor with Susac syndrome. CDR3s include the opening cysteine and the closing phenylalanine or tryptophan. The order of the fields is J gene, D gene, clone size, V gene, CDR3 protein, CDR3 DNA. D genes are given only for firm matches. Clone size, where shown, is once, few, many, or a class for clones that have expanded.

J gene: TRBJ2-1; D gene: -; clone size: -; V gene: TRBV20-1; CDR3 protein: CSARDRRGTTFYNEQFF; CDR3 DNA: TGCAGTGCTAGAGATAGGAGAGGCACCACGTTTTACAATGAGCAGTTCTTC
J gene: TRBJ2-7; D gene: TRBD1; clone size: -; V gene: TRBV3-1; CDR3 protein: CASSRTGAASEQYF; CDR3 DNA: TGTGCCAGCAGCAGGACAGGGGCTGCCTCCGAGCAGTACTTC
J gene: TRBJ2-7; D gene: -; clone size: -; V gene: TRBV27; CDR3 protein: CASSSRVGTAYEQYF; CDR3 DNA: TGTGCCAGCAGTTCCCGGGTGGGCACAGCCTACGAGCAGTACTTC
J gene: TRBJ2-7; D gene: -; clone size: -; V gene: TRBV7-2; CDR3 protein: CASSFRTVIYEQYF; CDR3 DNA: TGTGCCAGCAGCTTTAGAACAGTAATCTACGAGCAGTACTTC
J gene: TRBJ1-5; D gene: -; clone size: -; V gene: TRBV18; CDR3 protein: CASPPNREVDQPQHF; CDR3 DNA: TGTGCCAGCCCTCCGAACAGGGAGGTGGATCAGCCCCAGCATTTT
J gene: TRBJ1-3; D gene: -; clone size: -; V gene: TRBV20-1; CDR3 protein: CSATSGDRGSGNTIYF; CDR3 DNA: TGCAGTGCGACATCCGGAGACAGAGGCTCTGGAAACACCATATATTTT
J gene: TRBJ2-7; D gene: TRBD2; clone size: -; V gene: TRBV27; CDR3 protein: CASSLASGRTYEQYF; CDR3 DNA: TGTGCCAGCAGTTTAGCTAGCGGGAGGACCTACGAGCAGTACTTC
J gene: TRBJ2-7; D gene: -; clone size: once; V gene: TRBV6-6; CDR3 protein: CASTETETYEQYF; CDR3 DNA: TGTGCCAGCACGGAGACAGAAACCTACGAGCAGTACTTC
J gene: TRBJ1-1; D gene: -; clone size: -; V gene: TRBV6-5; CDR3 protein: CASSYIQERNTEAFF; CDR3 DNA: TGTGCCAGCAGTTACATCCAGGAAAGGAACACTGAAGCTTTCTTT
J gene: TRBJ1-5; D gene: TRBD1; clone size: -; V gene: TRBV18; CDR3 protein: CASSPPGQPGDQPQHF; CDR3 DNA: TGTGCCAGCTCACCACCGGGACAGCCAGGTGATCAGCCCCAGCATTTT